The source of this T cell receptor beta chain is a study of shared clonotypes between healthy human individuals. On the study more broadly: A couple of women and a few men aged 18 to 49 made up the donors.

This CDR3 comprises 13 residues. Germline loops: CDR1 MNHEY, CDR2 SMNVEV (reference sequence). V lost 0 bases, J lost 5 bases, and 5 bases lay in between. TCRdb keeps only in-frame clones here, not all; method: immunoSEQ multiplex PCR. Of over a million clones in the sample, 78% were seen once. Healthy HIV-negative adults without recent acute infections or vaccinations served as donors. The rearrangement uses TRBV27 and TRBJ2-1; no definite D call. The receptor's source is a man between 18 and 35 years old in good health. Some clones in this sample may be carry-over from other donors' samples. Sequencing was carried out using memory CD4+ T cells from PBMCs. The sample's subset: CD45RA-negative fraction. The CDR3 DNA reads TGTGCCAGCAGTTTATCACAAAACAATGAGCAGTTCTTC. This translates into CASSLSQNNEQFF.